This T cell receptor beta chain was observed in a study of T cells in localized non-small cell lung cancer. Study-level results: Because researchers sequenced only one region of the tumor, heterogeneity is still possible. Uninvolved adjacent lung, not tumor, had the highest T cell clonality.

For this clone: Antigen specificity is unknown.

The method was immunoSEQ multiplex PCR; TCRdb's version includes in-frame clones alone and lacks a portion of them. This sample has roughly 84,000 clones, with more than 75% found just once. V lost 2 bases to trimming and J lost 1 base, with 16 bases between them. This CDR3 is 17 amino acids long. Germline V gene data show CDR1 as SGHDT and CDR2 as YYEEEE. The chain is built from TRBV5-6 and TRBJ2-1; D not resolved. The sequenced sample was peripheral blood, obtained before any cancer treatment. The origin of this receptor is a woman aged 35 to 69 with stage I squamous cell lung carcinoma. DNA for the CDR3: TGTGCCAGCAGCTTTGGCCTACGTATAGAATCCTACAATGAGCAGTTCTTC. Translating gives CASSFGLRIESYNEQFF.